These 25 T cell receptor beta chains came from one sample sequenced in a study of T cell repertoires in cytomegalovirus infection. These TCRs are of unknown antigen specificity. TCRdb independently ran MiXCR on the reads; one entry per CDR3 protein. The table shows some 480,000 distinct CDR3 sequences, with around a third occurring only once. The sample was cultured PBMCs, taken from culture after CMV antigen stimulation. Receptor source: a human donor in good health (CMV status not recorded). Some clones in this sample may be carry-over from other donors' samples.

This sequence joins TRBV28 and TRBJ1-4; unclear D gene. The CDR3 is 16 amino acids. In germline, CDR1 is MDHEN, CDR2 SYDVKM. The ends were cut back, 6 bases at V and 0 bases at J, with 14 bases in the middle. The CDR3 is CASSSGLLATNEKLFF. CDR3 in DNA: TGTGCCAGCAGCTCCGGGCTCCTTGCAACTAATGAAAAACTGTTTTTT. The full variable domain, its missing parts supplied by reference TRBV28 and TRBJ1-4, is DVKVTQSSRYLVKRTGEKVFLECVQDMDHENMFWYRQDPGLGLRLIYFSYDVKMKEKGDIPEGYSVSREKKERFSLILESASTNQTSMYLCASSSGLLATNEKLFFGSGTQLSVL.

This clonotype has only a few counts. V is TRBV20-1 and J is TRBJ2-3; no clear D. The CDR3 sequence is 14 residues long. CDR1 and CDR2 from the germline V gene are DFQATT and SNEGSKA (reference sequence). V lost 1 base and J lost 3, with 11 bases in between. Here the CDR3 reads CSARVLGETDTQYF. The CDR3 DNA sequence: TGCAGTGCTAGAGTGCTAGGAGAGACAGATACGCAGTATTTT.

In this sample, this clonotype turned up a few times. This sequence joins TRBV7-3 and TRBJ2-7; TRBD2 agrees at 10 bases. Losses at the gene ends were 2 bases for V and 3 bases for J; bases not matched to a gene: 4. The CDR3 loop spans 15 amino acids. Germline assignment: CDR1 SGHTA and CDR2 FQGTGA. The CDR3 is CASSLGIAGGYEQYF. DNA of the CDR3: TGTGCCAGCAGCTTAGGGATAGCGGGAGGCTACGAGCAGTACTTC.

The gene calls are TRBV4-1 and TRBJ2-1; 13 bases line up with TRBD2. The V and J ends lost 0 bases and 6 bases, in that order; junction bases with no gene match: 17. There are 21 residues in the CDR3. Germline CDR1 is MGHRA and CDR2 is YSYEKL. The CDR3: CASSQESRTSGRVFGFNEQFF. CDR3 in DNA: TGCGCCAGCAGCCAAGAGAGTCGGACTAGCGGGAGAGTATTTGGATTCAATGAGCAGTTCTTC.

This clonotype was observed at least ten times. This sequence joins TRBV7-2 and TRBJ2-3, with 10 bases that match TRBD2. Germline loops: CDR1 SGHTA, CDR2 FQGNSA. Trimming removed 8 bases from V and 9 bases from J; junction bases left unmatched: 14. This CDR3 spans 15 amino acids. CDR3 sequence reads: CASGPTASGSITQYF. The CDR3 bases are TGTGCCAGCGGACCGACGGCTAGCGGGAGTATCACGCAGTATTTT.

This clonotype was detected many times. The genes are TRBV7-2 and TRBJ2-5; 11 bases are a match to TRBD2. Trimming removed 5 bases from V and 4 bases from J; junction bases left unmatched: 6. The CDR3 covers 15 residues. Germline CDR1 reads SGHTA; CDR2 reads FQGNSA. For the CDR3, the DNA is TGTGCCAGCAGCATTAGCGGGAGGGCTGGAGAGACCCAGTACTTC. It codes for CASSISGRAGETQYF. The variable domain in full, completed from reference TRBV7-2 and TRBJ2-5, reads GAGVSQSPSNKVTEKGKDVELRCDPISGHTALYWYRQSLGQGLEFLIYFQGNSAPDKSGLPSDRFSAERTGGSVSTLTIQRTQQEDSAVYLCASSISGRAGETQYFGPGTRLLVL.

There are many counts of this clonotype. This chain uses TRBV7-9 with TRBJ2-6; D is uncertain. CDR1 is SEHNR, CDR2 FQNEAQ, per germline (reference sequence). The CDR3 length is 15 residues. Trimming removed 2 bases from V and 4 bases from J, with 9 bases in between. CDR3 protein: CASSLSVSGANVLTF. The CDR3 nucleotides are TGTGCCAGCAGCTTATCCGTGTCCGGGGCCAACGTCCTGACTTTC.

The rearrangement uses TRBV6-2 or TRBV6-3 and TRBJ2-7; D ambiguous. Germline assignment: CDR1 MNHEY and CDR2 SVGEGT. The CDR3 is 13 amino acids. V was cut by 4 bases and J by 2 bases, with 9 bases left in between. CDR3 residues: CASSSKPAYEQYV. The CDR3 nucleotides read TGTGCCAGCAGTTCAAAGCCAGCCTACGAGCAGTACGTC.

The V call is TRBV10-3, the J call TRBJ1-2, with TRBD1 identical over 9 bases. Germline-derived CDR1 and CDR2 are ENHRY and SYGVKD. The V segment lost 6 bases and the J segment 3 bases; nucleotides outside the gene matches: 5. The CDR3 loop spans 14 amino acids. CDR3 sequence reads: CAIRGQGVDYGYTF. CDR3 sequence (DNA): TGTGCCATCAGGGGACAGGGCGTGGACTATGGCTACACCTTC.

Only a few counts were recorded for this clonotype. The chain has TRBV27 and TRBJ2-7, with 7 bases aligning to TRBD1. The CDR3 loop spans 15 amino acids. Germline V gene data show CDR1 as MNHEY and CDR2 as SMNVEV (reference sequence). Germline trimming cut 6 bases from V and 4 bases from J; bases unmatched to any gene: 12. CDR3 sequence: CASSPRGGAGYEQYV. The DNA for the CDR3 is TGTGCCAGCAGCCCTAGAGGGGGCGCGGGTTACGAGCAGTACGTC.

The chain uses TRBV18 and TRBJ1-1, with a tentative D call TRBD1 (5 bases). V was trimmed by 3 bases and J by 4 bases, leaving 12 bases between them. Germline CDR1 and CDR2: KGHSH and LQKENI. The CDR3 is 14 residues long. CDR3 residues: CASSPPEGRTEAFF. CDR3 DNA sequence: TGTGCCAGCTCACCCCCTGAGGGGCGCACTGAAGCTTTCTTT.

The chain carries TRBV20-1 and TRBJ2-7; a weak D match, TRBD1 (6 bases). V lost 6 bases to trimming and J lost 3 bases, with 15 bases between them. Germline V gene sequence: CDR1 DFQATT, CDR2 SNEGSKA (reference sequence). The CDR3 spans 13 residues. The CDR3 bases are TGCAGTGCCCTAGGAGAGGGGGTCTACGAGCAGTACTTC. Protein product: CSALGEGVYEQYF.

Only a few counts were recorded for this clonotype. The V gene is TRBV12-3 or TRBV12-4, the J gene TRBJ1-2, with no clear D. The V gene lost 4 bases and the J gene lost 3 bases, with 15 bases spanning the gap. The CDR3 covers 15 residues. CDR3 nucleotides: TGTGCCAGCAGTTCCCAAACAACCGGGTACTATGGCTACACCTTC. Translated, it gives CASSSQTTGYYGYTF.

V gene TRBV19 combines with J gene TRBJ1-1; D is uncertain. V was cut by 3 bases and J by 0 bases, with 8 bases left in between. Germline V lookup: CDR1 LNHDA, CDR2 SQIVND (reference sequence). The CDR3 covers 14 residues. The chain's CDR3 is CASSILPMNTEAFF. The CDR3 nucleotides are TGTGCCAGTAGTATTCTTCCGATGAACACTGAAGCTTTCTTT.

CDR3 sequence (DNA): TGTGCCAGCAGGACTGGACAGAGAGGAAACACCATATATTTT. It codes for CASRTGQRGNTIYF. The J gene is TRBJ1-3, the V gene TRBV6-5; tentative D call: TRBD1 (6 bases). The CDR3 length is 14 residues. V was pared by 6 bases and J by 4 bases, with 13 bases between. Germline V gene data show CDR1 as MNHEY and CDR2 as SVGAGI.

V usage is TRBV29-1 and J usage is TRBJ2-7; TRBD2 matches at 8 bases. J was trimmed by 4 bases and V by 4 bases; bases with no gene match: 6. The CDR3 is made up of 13 amino acids. The germline V gene has CDR1 SQVTM and CDR2 ANQGSEA. The CDR3 sequence is CSVGPGLAYEQYF. The CDR3 nucleotides read TGCAGCGTTGGTCCAGGACTAGCTTACGAGCAGTACTTC.

The rearrangement links TRBV6-5 to TRBJ1-1; D is possibly TRBD1 (6 bases). The CDR3 is 15 residues long. V shed 5 bases and J shed 2 bases, with 15 bases lying between them. Germline V gives CDR1 MNHEY, CDR2 SVGAGI. For the CDR3, the DNA is TGTGCCAGCAGTCCTCACATCAGGGGAAACACTGAAGCTTTCTTT. Translation: CASSPHIRGNTEAFF.

This clonotype was seen a handful of times. The chain combines TRBV7-3 with TRBJ2-7; TRBD2 might be the D (6 bases). The CDR3 sequence is 15 residues long. The V gene lost 6 bases and the J gene lost 0 bases, with 15 bases spanning the gap. Germline V gene sequence: CDR1 SGHTA, CDR2 FQGTGA. The CDR3 spells CASRKSAGSSYEQYF. Written as DNA, the CDR3 is TGTGCCAGCAGGAAGTCGGCGGGAAGCTCCTACGAGCAGTACTTC.

The rearrangement uses TRBV27 and TRBJ2-1, with 13 nucleotides matching TRBD2. Germline CDR1 is MNHEY and CDR2 is SMNVEV (reference sequence). Trimming cost V 5 bases and J 10 bases; bases outside gene matches: 11. This CDR3 is 16 amino acids long. This chain's CDR3 is CASSPTRTSGSHEQFF. The CDR3 nucleotides are TGTGCCAGCAGTCCGACCAGGACTAGCGGGAGCCACGAGCAGTTCTTC.

This clonotype was detected many times. J is TRBJ1-1 and V is TRBV7-8, with 7 bases that match TRBD1. The V and J ends lost 5 bases and 4 bases, in that order; junction bases with no gene match: 7. The CDR3 runs to 14 residues. Germline loops: CDR1 SGHVS, CDR2 FQNEAQ. The CDR3, as DNA: TGTGCCAGCAGCCCAGGGGGTAGCGCCACTGAAGCTTTCTTT. Its protein is CASSPGGSATEAFF.

This clonotype was seen a few times. The rearrangement uses TRBV4-3 and TRBJ2-1; tentative D call: TRBD2 (5 bases). Trimming took off 4 bases at V and 0 bases at J, with 10 bases between the two ends. Germline V gene data show CDR1 as LGHNA and CDR2 as YSLEER. The CDR3 loop spans 15 amino acids. CDR3 sequence: CASSLTRVSYNEQFF. CDR3 in DNA: TGCGCCAGCAGCCTAACGAGGGTCTCCTACAATGAGCAGTTCTTC.

This clonotype was counted ten times or more. The rearrangement joins TRBV7-9 to TRBJ1-2, with 10 bases matching TRBD1. Per the germline V gene, CDR1 is SEHNR and CDR2 is FQNEAQ (reference sequence). The CDR3 is 14 residues long. With 2 bases clipped from V and 8 bases from J, the junction kept 5 bases outside the gene matches. The CDR3, as DNA: TGTGCCAGCAGCTTATTCCAGACAGGGGGCGGCTACACCTTC. This gives the protein CASSLFQTGGGYTF.

The DNA for the CDR3 is TGCGCCAGCAGCGGGATGGAAAAACTGTTTTTT. This sequence encodes CASSGMEKLFF. The chain combines TRBV4-1 with TRBJ1-4, with D hard to call. The germline V gene has CDR1 MGHRA and CDR2 YSYEKL. Deletions cut 5 bases from V and 8 bases from J, with 6 bases between. This CDR3 region has 11 residues.

The V call is TRBV18, the J call TRBJ1-4, with 9 nucleotides matching TRBD1. Germline CDR1 KGHSH, CDR2 LQKENI. V shed 5 bases, J shed 8 bases, and the junction held 9 bases outside the gene matches. CDR3 size: 15 residues. The CDR3 DNA reads as TGTGCCAGCTCAGCGCCGGGACAGGGCTGGGAAAAACTGTTTTTT. Protein product: CASSAPGQGWEKLFF.

This clonotype turned up a few times. This chain connects TRBV27 to TRBJ1-2; the D gene is possibly TRBD1 (5 bases). This CDR3 has 13 amino acids. V lost 2 bases and J 8 bases, leaving 12 bases between the germline ends. Germline V gene lookup returns CDR1 MNHEY and CDR2 SMNVEV (reference sequence). The CDR3 nucleotides read TGTGCCAGCAGTTTACATCCAGGGAGGGGCTACACCTTC. Residues: CASSLHPGRGYTF.